Following are 25 T cell receptor beta chains from one sample sequenced in a study of blood T cells in healthy people across ages. Then a second PCR, running roughly 7 to 11 cycles, was carried out with a sample-barcoded 5' primer and a J-beta primer mix. TCRdb reanalysed the 5' RACE reads using MiXCR and keeps one entry per CDR3 protein. The repertoire holds 950,000 to 1,200,000 distinct CDR3 sequences, with 30% to 40% as singletons. Sequencing input: blood. The receptors were gathered from a man between 18 and 29 years old in good health.

V is TRBV5-5 and J is TRBJ1-5; TRBD1 is a possible D gene (6 bases). V dropped 4 bases and J dropped 6 bases, with 17 bases sitting between them. Looked up from germline, CDR1 is SGHKS and CDR2 is YYEKEE (reference sequence). CDR3 length equals 15 residues. The CDR3 nucleotides are TGTGCCAGCAGCCGACAGGCTGGGACCAGTCAGCCCCAGCATTTT. This gives the protein CASSRQAGTSQPQHF.

This rearrangement joins TRBV20-1 to TRBJ2-4; 12 bases are shared with TRBD2. The CDR3 covers 15 residues. J lost 4 bases, V lost 3 bases, and 4 bases had no gene match. The germline V gene encodes CDR1 DFQATT and CDR2 SNEGSKA (reference sequence). CDR3 protein: CSARLAGGQKNIQYF. CDR3 sequence (DNA): TGCAGTGCTAGGCTAGCGGGGGGGCAGAAAAACATTCAGTACTTC.

V is TRBV6-1 and J is TRBJ2-7, with TRBD1 as a possible D gene (6 bases). This CDR3 region has 13 residues. V was shortened by 6 bases and J by 0 bases, with 9 bases between the two germline ends. CDR1 is MNHNS, CDR2 SASEGT, per germline. Here the CDR3 reads CASRWTDSYEQYF. Here the CDR3 DNA reads TGTGCCAGCAGATGGACAGACTCCTACGAGCAGTACTTC.

This clonotype was seen a few times. This chain joins TRBV20-1 and TRBJ1-1, with 7 bases aligning to TRBD1. Germline V gene lookup returns CDR1 DFQATT and CDR2 SNEGSKA (reference sequence). The CDR3 totals 11 residues. After removal of 4 bases from V and 4 bases from J, the junction contained 0 bases not matched to a gene. The CDR3 DNA sequence: TGCAGTGCTACAGGGGGCACTGAAGCTTTCTTT. Amino acids: CSATGGTEAFF.

There are a few counts of this clonotype. The chain carries TRBV18 and TRBJ2-3; D uncertain. CDR1 and CDR2 (germline): KGHSH, LQKENI. V was clipped by 1 base and J by 0 bases, with 14 bases between them. The CDR3 runs 17 residues. CDR3 in amino acids: CASSPLAVGPSTDTQYF. CDR3 nucleotides: TGTGCCAGCTCACCACTTGCGGTCGGACCTAGCACAGATACGCAGTATTTT.

A few counts support this clonotype. The rearrangement uses TRBV2 and TRBJ2-1, with D perhaps TRBD1 (6 bases). The end of the DNA aligns better with TRBJ2-7, so the J call may be wrong. The CDR3 extends over 12 amino acids. CDR1 is SNHLY, CDR2 FYNNEI, per germline. Written as DNA, the CDR3 is TGTGCCAGCAGGGACAGCTACAATGAGCAGTACTTC. Amino acid sequence: CASRDSYNEQYF.

The genes are TRBV4-3 and TRBJ1-5; TRBD1 might be the D (6 bases). This CDR3 spans 15 amino acids. V was trimmed by 0 bases and J by 5 bases, leaving 11 bases between them. Germline CDR1 LGHNA, CDR2 YSLEER. This chain's CDR3 is CASSQDTGRDQPQHF. The CDR3 nucleotides read TGCGCCAGCAGCCAAGATACAGGGAGGGATCAGCCCCAGCATTTT.

The CDR3 region is CSARSGDNVYGYTF. The CDR3 region has the DNA TGCAGTGCTAGATCCGGCGACAACGTCTATGGCTACACCTTC. The V gene is TRBV20-1, the J gene TRBJ1-2; D uncertain. CDR3 length: 14 amino acids. The V gene lost 2 bases and the J gene lost 4 bases, with 14 bases spanning the gap. Germline CDR1 reads DFQATT; CDR2 reads SNEGSKA (reference sequence).

This clonotype was seen a few times. The junction departs from germline at one end; a sequencing error may be responsible. The chain uses TRBV5-1 and TRBJ2-1; D remains ambiguous. The CDR3 covers 14 residues. Per germline, CDR1 SGHRS and CDR2 YFSETQ. The CDR3 DNA reads TGCGCCAGCAGCTTGGGGGTTAGCTTGGATGAGCGGTTCTTC. Its translation: CASSLGVSLDERFF.

The chain is built from TRBV24-1 and TRBJ1-1; TRBD1 is a possible D gene (5 bases). CDR1 is KGHDR and CDR2 is SFDVKD in the germline V gene. The CDR3 runs to 15 residues. Trimming cost V 3 bases and J 3 bases, with 13 bases left between them. CDR3 nucleotides: TGTGCCACCAGTGATCCGGGACTTGGGGACACTGAAGCTTTCTTT. Protein: CATSDPGLGDTEAFF.

This clonotype was seen a few times. This CDR3 reads CATSGQSYEQYF. In DNA, the CDR3 is TGTGCCACCAGCGGACAGTCCTACGAGCAGTACTTC. The rearrangement joins TRBV15 to TRBJ2-7; D may be TRBD1 (6 bases). Germline V gives CDR1 LNHNV, CDR2 YYDKDF (reference sequence). CDR3 length equals 12 residues. V shed 5 bases and J shed 1 base, with 6 bases lying between them.

As for this clonotype: This could be a read error, since a much larger clone is one nucleotide away. This chain uses TRBV29-1 with TRBJ1-2, with D unresolved. V was shortened by 2 bases and J by 4 bases, with 14 bases between the two germline ends. Germline CDR1 is SQVTM and CDR2 is ANQGSEA. This CDR3 is built from 14 residues. The DNA of the CDR3 is TGCAGCGTTGAAAATCGGGGTCGGGTCTATGGCTACACCTTC. Its protein is CSVENRGRVYGYTF.

This clonotype was seen a handful of times. The genes are TRBV9 and TRBJ1-1, with D possibly being TRBD1 (5 bases). Trimming took off 4 bases at V and 0 bases at J, with 22 bases between the two ends. The CDR3 has 18 amino acids. CDR1 SGDLS and CDR2 YYNGEE come from the germline V gene. CDR3 amino acids: CASSPFGRDELMNTEAFF. CDR3 sequence (DNA): TGTGCCAGCAGCCCATTCGGTAGGGACGAACTCATGAACACTGAAGCTTTCTTT.

This clonotype has just a few counts. V is TRBV29-1 and J is TRBJ1-1; 7 bases map to TRBD1. V lost 6 bases, J lost 6 bases, and 13 bases stayed unmatched. This CDR3 spans 14 amino acids. CDR1 and CDR2 from the germline V gene are SQVTM and ANQGSEA. CDR3 amino acids: CSVRKRQGPPEAFF. CDR3 nucleotides: TGCAGCGTCCGGAAACGACAGGGACCTCCTGAAGCTTTCTTT.

The chain carries TRBV4-1 and TRBJ1-1; unclear D gene. CDR3 length: 14 amino acids. Germline assignment: CDR1 MGHRA and CDR2 YSYEKL. V was cut by 3 bases and J by 4 bases, with 12 bases left in between. The CDR3 loop is CASSHSSSSTEAFF. The CDR3 nucleotides are TGCGCCAGCAGCCATAGCTCTTCTTCCACTGAAGCTTTCTTT.

This chain links TRBV12-3 or TRBV12-4 with TRBJ2-3, with 11 nucleotides matching TRBD2. The length of the CDR3 is 16 residues. J was trimmed by 6 bases and V by 5 bases; bases with no gene match: 10. The CDR3 protein is CASSGGTSGAFDTQYF. CDR3 in DNA: TGTGCCAGCAGTGGTGGGACTAGCGGCGCTTTCGATACGCAGTATTTT.

The V gene is TRBV7-9, the J gene TRBJ1-1; D not certain. Germline V gene data show CDR1 as SEHNR and CDR2 as FQNEAQ (reference sequence). CDR3 length: 16 residues. V lost 5 bases and J lost 5, with 21 bases in between. The CDR3 here is CASSLTPTPPQTEAFF. CDR3 DNA: TGTGCCAGCAGCCTCACCCCAACCCCACCGCAGACTGAAGCTTTCTTT.

This sequence joins TRBV20-1 and TRBJ2-7; TRBD1 aligns across 7 bases. After removal of 7 bases from V and 3 bases from J, the junction contained 9 bases not matched to a gene. Germline V gene sequence: CDR1 DFQATT, CDR2 SNEGSKA (reference sequence). The CDR3 totals 13 residues. CDR3 sequence (DNA): TGCAGTGTAAGGGACAGTGCCGTCTACGAGCAGTACTTC. This encodes CSVRDSAVYEQYF.

This chain links TRBV20-1 with TRBJ2-1, with D maybe TRBD2 (6 bases). The germline V gene has CDR1 DFQATT and CDR2 SNEGSKA (reference sequence). The CDR3 is 15 residues long. Trimming removed 4 bases at V and 8 bases at J, with 21 bases between. CDR3 sequence reads: CSAIDTSLELYEQFF. In nucleotides, the CDR3 is TGCAGTGCTATCGACACTAGCCTCGAGCTCTATGAGCAGTTCTTC.

In its sample, this clonotype was seen a few times. The chain recombines TRBV7-6 with TRBJ1-4, with D unresolved. The CDR3 contains 14 residues. Between the trimmed V and J ends, which lost 1 base and 6 bases, there was a span of 9 bases. Germline CDR1 is SGHVS and CDR2 is FNYEAQ. The CDR3: CASSLGVRHEKLFF. The CDR3 DNA is TGTGCCAGCAGCTTAGGGGTCAGACATGAAAAACTGTTTTTT.

Regarding this clonotype: Just one base apart from a much larger clone, this may be a read error. The CDR3 is CSAYNTEAFF. The CDR3 DNA reads as TGCAGTGCTTATAACACTGAAGCTTTCTTT. The chain couples TRBV20-1 to TRBJ1-1, with D unclear. The V gene lost 5 bases and the J gene lost 2 bases, with 3 bases spanning the gap. Per the germline V gene, CDR1 is DFQATT and CDR2 is SNEGSKA (reference sequence). CDR3 size: 10 residues.

This clonotype was seen only a few times. The J gene is TRBJ2-2, the V gene TRBV10-3, with a weak D call TRBD1 (5 bases). The V end lost 3 bases, the J end lost 0 bases, and 5 bases lay between the germline ends. Germline CDR1 reads ENHRY; CDR2 reads SYGVKD. This CDR3 contains 14 residues. The chain's CDR3 is CAISDRANTGELFF. For the CDR3, the DNA is TGTGCCATCAGTGACAGGGCGAACACCGGGGAGCTGTTTTTT.

In the case of this clonotype: The junction departs from germline at one end; a sequencing error may be responsible. The V and J genes are TRBV6-4 and TRBJ2-1; 7 bases are a match to TRBD2. CDR1 and CDR2 from the germline V gene are MRHNA and SNTAGT. The CDR3 covers 16 residues. In nucleotides, the CDR3 is TGTGCCAGCAGTGACTCATCGGGGGGTTCCTACGATGAGCAGTTCTTC. Protein: CASSDSSGGSYDEQFF.

This clonotype is a singleton in its sample. J is TRBJ1-1 and V is TRBV11-2; 7 bases line up with TRBD1. This CDR3 is 17 amino acids long. V was pared by 0 bases and J by 6 bases, with 13 bases of the junction left unmatched. Germline CDR1 is SGHAT and CDR2 is FQNNGV. The CDR3 coding sequence is TGTGCCAGCAGCTTAGATCGTACGGGACAGTTTCGCGCTGAAGCTTTCTTT. This gives the protein CASSLDRTGQFRAEAFF.

The gene calls are TRBV7-2 and TRBJ2-3, with TRBD2 matching over 7 bases. The V gene end was trimmed by 5 bases and the J gene end by 2 bases; junction bases not matched to a gene: 13. Germline V gene data show CDR1 as SGHTA and CDR2 as FQGNSA. This CDR3 is built from 17 residues. CDR3: CASSQSALRGTTDTQYF. DNA of the CDR3: TGTGCCAGCAGCCAATCAGCGTTGCGGGGGACCACAGATACGCAGTATTTT.